These 6 T cell receptor beta chains were sequenced from one sample in a study of T-cell memory formation after mild COVID-19. TCRdb ran MiXCR on the 5' RACE reads and lists one entry per CDR3 protein. Of 250,000 to 300,000 distinct CDR3 sequences listed, around 15% are singletons. The sequenced sample was PBMCs or a T cell subset sorted from them (not recorded which). These receptors originate from a man aged 18-30 years who had mild COVID-19 (a few samples of this study predate the infection). Cell type and time point are not known.

This clonotype was seen more than once but under ten times. V and J are TRBV3-1 and TRBJ2-5; D gene unclear. Trimming took off 0 bases at V and 2 bases at J, with 10 bases between the two ends. CDR3 size: 15 residues. The germline gives CDR1 LGHDT, CDR2 YNNKEL (reference sequence). CDR3 in DNA: TGTGCCAGCAGCCAAGATTTTACCAAACAAGAGACCCAGTACTTC. This translates into CASSQDFTKQETQYF.

This clonotype was observed a handful of times. This chain uses TRBV7-3 with TRBJ2-3, with D perhaps being TRBD1 or TRBD2 (5 bases each). Looked up from germline, CDR1 is SGHTA and CDR2 is FQGTGA. V gave up 3 bases and J gave up 3 bases, with 13 bases separating them. The CDR3 spans 15 residues. This CDR3 is CASSFRGVETDTQYF. DNA of the CDR3: TGTGCCAGCAGCTTCCGAGGGGTAGAGACAGATACGCAGTATTTT.

The CDR3 nucleotides are TGCAGTGCTAGAGATCCCTCGGGGGTGAACACCGGGGAGCTGTTTTTT. Its translation: CSARDPSGVNTGELFF. The chain links TRBV20-1 to TRBJ2-2; tentatively, D is TRBD2 (6 bases). The CDR3 sequence is 16 residues long. CDR1 DFQATT and CDR2 SNEGSKA come from the germline V gene (reference sequence). Trimming removed 0 bases at V and 1 base at J, with 12 bases between.

The chain is built from TRBV12-3 or TRBV12-4 and TRBJ2-3; D not resolved. The CDR3 spans 13 residues. Deletions cut 3 bases from V and 3 bases from J, with 7 bases between. For the CDR3, the DNA is TGTGCCAGCAGTTTTGATGGGACAGATACGCAGTATTTT. Its protein product is CASSFDGTDTQYF.

CDR3 bases: TGCAGTGCTAGAGTGGCGGGGGTTGCTGATACGCAGTATTTT. This codes for CSARVAGVADTQYF. This sequence joins TRBV20-1 and TRBJ2-3; 7 bases match TRBD2. Germline CDR1 is DFQATT and CDR2 is SNEGSKA (reference sequence). J was trimmed by 6 bases and V by 1 base; bases with no gene match: 7. The CDR3 runs 14 residues.

The rearrangement joins TRBV6-2 or TRBV6-3 to TRBJ2-3; TRBD2 is a possible D gene (5 bases). V lost 3 bases, J lost 4 bases, and 11 bases lay in between. The germline V gene has CDR1 MNHEY and CDR2 SVGEGT. The CDR3 loop spans 14 amino acids. CDR3 protein: CASSYRAAADTQYF. CDR3 nucleotide sequence: TGTGCCAGCAGTTATCGAGCGGCAGCAGATACGCAGTATTTT.